This T cell receptor (beta chain) stems from a study of identical twins. About this clonotype: Its antigen is undetermined.

TCRdb called the 5' RACE reads again in MiXCR, with one record for every CDR3 protein. The sample lists around 690,000 distinct CDR3 sequences; less than 25% were seen once. The CDR3 runs 17 residues. The J segment lost 9 bases and the V segment lost 0 bases, leaving 14 bases of the junction unmatched. Germline V gene data show CDR1 as SGHAT and CDR2 as FQNNGV. Whole-study results and caveats: Excess sharing by twins proved weaker in beta out-of-frame sequences. Invariant MAIT and iNKT cells may have partly biased zero-insertion analyses.

This same sample was also taken into another study, of T cells expressing NK-cell markers. Per that study: NKG2C+ dominant clonotypes from over five donors made up roughly 1.0-7.0% of CD8+ T cells.

Sequenced input: PBMCs. This clonotype was sampled from a woman aged 18 to 35 in good health. This chain connects TRBV11-2 to TRBJ2-1; 7 positions agree with TRBD1. The CDR3 here is CASSLEPTGVGGGEQFF. CDR3 DNA: TGTGCCAGCAGCTTAGAACCTACAGGGGTCGGCGGCGGTGAGCAGTTCTTC.